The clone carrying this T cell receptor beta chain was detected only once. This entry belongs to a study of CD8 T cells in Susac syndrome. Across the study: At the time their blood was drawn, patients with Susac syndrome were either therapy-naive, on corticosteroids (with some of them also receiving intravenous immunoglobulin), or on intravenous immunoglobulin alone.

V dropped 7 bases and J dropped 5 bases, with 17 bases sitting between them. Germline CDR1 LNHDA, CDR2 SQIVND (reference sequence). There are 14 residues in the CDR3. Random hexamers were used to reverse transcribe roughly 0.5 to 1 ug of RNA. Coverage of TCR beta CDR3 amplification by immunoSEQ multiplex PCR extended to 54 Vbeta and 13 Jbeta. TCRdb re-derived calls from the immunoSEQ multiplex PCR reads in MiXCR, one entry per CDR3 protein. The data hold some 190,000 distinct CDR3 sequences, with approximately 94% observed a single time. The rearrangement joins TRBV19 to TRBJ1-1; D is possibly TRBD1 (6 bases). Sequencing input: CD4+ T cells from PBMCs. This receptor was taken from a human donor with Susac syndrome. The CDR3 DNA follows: TGTGCCAGTACCTCCGGACAGAAGGGGACTGAAGCTTTCTTT. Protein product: CASTSGQKGTEAFF.